This TCR beta chain was recovered during a study of glioma-infiltrating T cells. This clonotype has ten or more counts. The antigen is undetermined. The iRepertoire nested amplicon-rescue multiplex PCR amplified TCR alpha and beta CDR3s from RNA. Tissue mRNA or PBMC total RNA, about 90-450 ng, went into one-step reverse transcription and amplification. In TCRdb, the multiplex PCR reads were re-called with MiXCR into one record per CDR3 protein. The table lists more than 90,000 distinct CDR3 sequences, 35% to 50% of them singletons. V was trimmed by 4 bases and J by 4 bases, leaving 24 bases between them. The CDR3 is 18 amino acids. Germline V gene sequence: CDR1 SEHNR, CDR2 FQNEAQ (reference sequence). Whole-study results and caveats: Very few CDR3 sequences were shared between tissue and blood. Gliomas, especially low-grade, showed above-expected tissue-blood divergence; non-neoplastic patients showed below.

This chain uses TRBV7-9 with TRBJ2-3, with D possibly TRBD2 on 6 matching bases. The sequencing sample was made of glioma tissue, nonneoplastic brain tissue, or PBMCs (not recorded which). The TCR was taken from a human donor with low-grade glioma or glioblastoma, undergoing nonglioma brain surgery, or in good health (not recorded which). Here the CDR3 reads CASSSRSGRGDYPDTQYF. DNA for the CDR3: TGTGCCAGCAGCTCGAGATCGGGGCGCGGGGATTATCCAGATACGCAGTATTTT.